The present T cell receptor beta chain was sequenced within a study of shared clonotypes between healthy human individuals. About the study: Donor composition was a couple of women and a few men, aged 18 to 49. Study-level findings and limits: Only a few donors were included, so the genetic and exposure-history diversity represented was limited. Sampling involved blood alone; tissue repertoires likely differ.

CD45RO negativity and positive selection for CCR7 defined naive CD8 cells, a population that excluded terminally differentiated effector memory CD45RA+ cells. On this clone itself: Its target is not known.

This CDR3 region has 16 residues. CDR1 MDHEN and CDR2 SYDVKM come from the germline V gene. The trim removed 3 bases at V and 5 bases at J, leaving 9 bases unmatched. Original analysis: ImmunoSEQ junction-only sequences lacked quality scores, so their filtering differed. Measured with immunoSEQ multiplex PCR; TCRdb has only the in-frame clones, and not every one. The V and J calls and clone size come from that table; D and trimming were worked out from the DNA. This table holds nearly 2 million clones, less than 95% found once. The source of this sequence is a man between 18 and 29 years old in good health. The sample taken for sequencing was naive CD8+ T cells sorted from blood. The rearrangement links TRBV28 to TRBJ1-4, with 7 nucleotides matching TRBD1. This CDR3 reads CASSFPLRQGNEKLFF. In DNA form, the CDR3 reads TGTGCCAGCAGTTTCCCTTTGAGACAGGGAAATGAAAAACTGTTTTTT.